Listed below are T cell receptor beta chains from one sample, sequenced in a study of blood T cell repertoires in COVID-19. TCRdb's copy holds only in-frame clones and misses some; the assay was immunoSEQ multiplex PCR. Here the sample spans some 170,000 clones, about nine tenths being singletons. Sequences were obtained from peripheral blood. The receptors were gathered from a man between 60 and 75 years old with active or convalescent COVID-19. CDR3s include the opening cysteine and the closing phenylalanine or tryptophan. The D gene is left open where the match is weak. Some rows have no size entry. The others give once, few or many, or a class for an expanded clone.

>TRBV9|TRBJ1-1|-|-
CASSGRQKAFF
TGTGCCAGCAGCGGGAGACAGAAGGCTTTCTTT
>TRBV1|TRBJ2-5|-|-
CTRGFQETQYF
TGCACCCGGGGGTTCCAAGAGACCCAGTACTTC
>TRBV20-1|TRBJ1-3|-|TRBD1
CSASSGTGDTIYF
TGCAGTGCTAGTTCCGGGACAGGGGACACCATATATTTT
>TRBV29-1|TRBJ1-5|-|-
CSVQGSSNQPQHF
TGCAGCGTACAGGGTTCGAGCAATCAGCCCCAGCATTTT
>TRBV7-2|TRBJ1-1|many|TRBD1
CASSLGTGEMYLAFF
TGTGCCAGCAGCCTGGGGACAGGGGAAATGTATCTGGCTTTCTTT
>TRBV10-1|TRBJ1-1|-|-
CASSENRVTEAFF
TGCGCCAGCAGTGAGAACAGGGTCACTGAAGCTTTCTTT
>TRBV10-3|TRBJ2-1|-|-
CATKRVGSPEQFF
TGTGCCACCAAGCGGGTGGGAAGCCCGGAGCAGTTCTTC
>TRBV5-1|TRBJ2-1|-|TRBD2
CASSLAAGGYNEQFF
TGCGCCAGCAGCTTGGCAGCGGGGGGCTACAATGAGCAGTTCTTC
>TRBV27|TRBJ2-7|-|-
CASSRSQGPGGSSYEQYF
TGTGCCAGCAGTCGTTCCCAGGGGCCGGGCGGGAGCTCCTACGAGCAGTACTTC
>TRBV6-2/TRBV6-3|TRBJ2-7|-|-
CASSPQSSYEQYF
TGTGCCAGCAGTCCACAGAGCTCCTACGAGCAGTACTTC
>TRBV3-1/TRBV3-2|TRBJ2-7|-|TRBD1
CASSFGTGDEQYF
TGTGCCAGCAGCTTCGGGACAGGGGACGAGCAGTACTTC
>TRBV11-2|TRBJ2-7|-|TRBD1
CASSWGQSYEQYF
TGTGCCAGCAGCTGGGGACAGAGCTACGAGCAGTACTTC
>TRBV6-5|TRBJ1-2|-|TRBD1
CASRSRGTGGGYTF
TGTGCCAGCAGGTCCCGGGGGACAGGGGGTGGCTACACCTTC
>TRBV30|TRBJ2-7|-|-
CAWSAGSEQYF
TGTGCCTGGAGCGCAGGGTCGGAGCAGTACTTC
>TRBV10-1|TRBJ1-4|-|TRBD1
CASSMGQDPKELFF
TGCGCCAGCAGTATGGGACAGGACCCCAAGGAACTGTTTTTT
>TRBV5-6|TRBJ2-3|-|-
CASSSGVDTQYF
TGTGCCAGCAGCTCGGGGGTAGATACGCAGTATTTT
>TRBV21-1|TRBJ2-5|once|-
CASSRTKPGQGTTCEETQYF
TGTGCCAGCAGCAGAACGAAGCCGGGACAGGGGACGACTTGCGAAGAGACCCAGTACTTC
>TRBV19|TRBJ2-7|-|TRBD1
CASSPGTGYEQYF
TGTGCCAGTAGCCCCGGGACAGGGTACGAGCAGTACTTC
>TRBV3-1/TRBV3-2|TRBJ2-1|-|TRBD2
CASSMGLAGVGEQFF
TGTGCCAGCAGTATGGGACTAGCGGGAGTGGGGGAGCAGTTCTTC
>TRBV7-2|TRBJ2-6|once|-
CATPGHRYSGANVLTF
TGTGCCACGCCGGGACATCGTTACTCTGGGGCCAACGTCCTGACTTTC
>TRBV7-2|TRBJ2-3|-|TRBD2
CASSLLLPGLAGGDTQYF
TGTGCCAGCAGCTTGCTCCTTCCCGGACTAGCGGGAGGAGATACGCAGTATTTT